This TCR beta chain was documented in a study of OX40 agonist ivuxolimab in advanced cancers. Study-level background: The costimulatory receptor OX40 (CD134) was targeted by ivuxolimab, a fully human IgG2 agonistic monoclonal antibody. Peripheral TCRbeta sequencing aimed to test whether ivuxolimab altered TCR sequence diversity and caused clonal T-cell expansion. Prior anti-PD-1, anti-PD-L1 or anti-CTLA-4 therapy was permitted, and checkpoint inhibitors had been received by 30% to 40% of dose-escalation patients. Partial responses occurred in three dose-escalation patients, of whom one had hepatocellular carcinoma and two had cutaneous melanoma. Among the approximately 54 dose-escalation patients, 19 had hepatocellular carcinoma, some 15 melanoma, 9 renal cell carcinoma and 9 head and neck cancer. Intravenous ivuxolimab was administered to patients every 2 weeks at six dose levels: 0.01, 0.1, 0.3, 1.5, 3 and 10 mg/kg. A male proportion of 70% to 90% and a mean age of approximately 58 years, ranging from 23 to 79, were recorded for the dose-escalation cohort. The monotherapy dose-escalation portion (N ≈ 56 patients) of the phase I ivuxolimab trial is reported in the paper. Study-wide findings and limitations: After ivuxolimab, expanded clones were on average more numerous among CD8+ T cells than among CD4+ T cells. Low levels of normalized T-cell clonal expansion were also seen in some patients who did not respond. In the 0.1-3.0 mg/kg groups, partial responders had among the lowest normalized peripheral clonal expansion, particularly in CD8+ T cells. The antigen specificity of the peripheral T cells that underwent clonal expansion was not determined. At doses from 0.1 to 3.0 mg/kg, clonal expansion was seen in both CD4+ and CD8+ blood T cells between baseline and week 6.

From V the trimming removes 1 base and from J it removes 7 bases, while the gene matches leave 15 bases of the junction unaccounted for. From cysteine to phenylalanine, the CDR3 is 18 amino acids long. The sequence is cut down to CDR3 DNA, 54 bases in frame from base 1. CDR1 and CDR2, per the germline V gene, are LGHNA and YSLEER. The trial excluded patients who had a history of autoimmune disease or who were on systemic immunosuppression. Peripheral blood for TCR sequencing was collected from all dose cohorts at baseline, on cycle 4 day 1, and on cycle 7 day 1. Samples were obtained from an open-label, multicenter, first-in-human phase I dose-escalation trial of ivuxolimab. Adults with locally advanced or metastatic melanoma, renal cell, hepatocellular, or head and neck squamous cell carcinoma were enrolled in the trial. Before TCR sequencing, CD4+ T cells and CD8+ T cells were sorted from peripheral blood as separate populations.

Genomic DNA was isolated from the sorted cells so that the TCRbeta CDR3 region could be sequenced. TCRbeta CDR3 regions were sequenced using the immunoSEQ Assay. In TCRdb, the immuneACCESS table is reduced to in-frame sequences with V and J assigned. These tables do not hold every clone; where another copy was compared, an unresolved V gene accounts for under half, and the others remain unexplained. The sample includes tens of thousands of clones, with roughly 92% observed a single time. The ten most abundant clones make up approximately 12% of the sample. For this clone: Its antigen target is currently unknown. No per-base quality is available; no much larger clone lies one base away.

The clonotype originates from an adult with an advanced solid tumor such as melanoma, head and neck, liver or kidney cancer. This chain is built from TRBV4-3 and TRBJ2-2; TRBD2 fits 7 bases in the junction. The material sequenced was CD4+ or CD8+ T cells sorted from blood, taken in a trial of the OX40 agonist ivuxolimab. CDR3 loop: CASSQGKVGGPGVGELFF. The nucleotides are TGCGCCAGCAGCCAAGGAAAAGTGGGAGGGCCCGGGGTCGGGGAGCTGTTTTTT.